A selection of T cell receptor beta chains follows, all from one sample in a study of cytomegalovirus exposure and HLA in healthy donors. Assay: immunoSEQ multiplex PCR; the TCRdb copy retains only in-frame clones and omits some. The data hold around 94,000 clones, with more than 70% observed a single time. The source material was PBMCs. Source of these receptors: a male donor in good health and CMV-seropositive. Both conserved end residues are part of each CDR3. The D gene is left open where the match is weak. Clone size, where shown, is once, few, many, or a class for clones that have expanded.

NA	TRBV7-2	TRBJ2-7	NA	CASSFSLLSSYEQYF	TGTGCCAGCAGTTTCTCCCTCCTAAGCTCCTACGAGCAGTACTTC
few	TRBV6-5	TRBJ2-5	NA	CASSGERGETQYF	TGTGCCAGCAGTGGTGAGCGCGGGGAGACCCAGTACTTC
NA	TRBV30	TRBJ2-1	NA	CAWEFGSVYNEQFF	TGTGCCTGGGAATTCGGGTCAGTCTACAATGAGCAGTTCTTC
NA	TRBV10-3	TRBJ2-3	TRBD2	CAISSGRVPDTQYF	TGTGCCATCAGTAGCGGGAGAGTTCCAGATACGCAGTATTTT
NA	TRBV15	TRBJ1-5	TRBD1	CATSQGAGDQPQHF	TGTGCCACCAGCCAGGGGGCAGGAGATCAGCCCCAGCATTTT
NA	TRBV5-1	TRBJ2-3	TRBD2	CASTGGRGTDTQYF	TGCGCCAGCACGGGCGGGAGGGGTACAGATACGCAGTATTTT
NA	TRBV5-1	TRBJ2-3	NA	CASSSFPTGSTDTQYF	TGCGCCAGCAGCTCTTTCCCGACAGGTAGCACAGATACGCAGTATTTT
NA	TRBV7-9	TRBJ1-1	TRBD1	CASSFGTGYNTEAFF	TGTGCCAGCAGCTTCGGGACAGGGTATAACACTGAAGCTTTCTTT
NA	TRBV15	TRBJ2-2	NA	CATSRGGPGELFF	TGTGCCACCAGCAGAGGGGGGCCCGGGGAGCTGTTTTTT
NA	TRBV5-1	TRBJ2-3	NA	CASSLEKGADTQYF	TGCGCCAGCAGCTTGGAGAAAGGGGCAGATACGCAGTATTTT
NA	TRBV6-4	TRBJ2-1	TRBD2	CASSDSYGGNEQFF	TGTGCCAGCAGTGACTCGTACGGGGGGAATGAGCAGTTCTTC